This TCR beta chain appears in the sequencing data of a study of blood T cell repertoires in COVID-19 (TCRdb year 2020). Broadly, across the study: Samples covering the acute and convalescent phases of COVID-19 were provided by collaborators in the United States, Italy and Spain. A freely available public database, intended as a resource for researchers studying the immune response to SARS-CoV-2, is where the repertoires were released. The material from the prospective study consisted of cDNA or gDNA derived from T cells, B-cell-depleted T cells, or PBMCs. The dataset comprised deeply sampled blood TCRbeta repertoires from subjects exposed to, actively infected with, or recovered from COVID-19. A de-identified subject ID, COVID-19 status, age in years and sex were almost always included in the sample metadata. The samples were drawn from the first 160 participants of the ongoing ImmuneRACE study and from 950 to 1,500 subjects provided by 6 global collaborators. Where HLA class I and class II types were available, the types were taken from metadata supplied by the sample provider, not from assay-based typing.

Concerning this clone: Its antigen is unknown. Per-base quality was not reported, and no clone a single base away is much larger than it.

From the cysteine up to the phenylalanine, the CDR3 has a length of 16 residues. The kept DNA is CDR3 alone, 48 bases in frame from the first base. V and J lose 0 bases and 0 bases, and a span of 11 bases separates them. The germline V gene encodes CDR1 LGHNA and CDR2 YNFKEQ. Collaborating institutions collected whole blood in K2EDTA tubes following their own protocols. Collaborator samples were shipped for TCRbeta analysis as frozen whole blood, isolated PBMCs, or DNA extracted from either sample type. Points the paper makes about the study in general: The amount of clinical and demographic metadata varied by source and participant and was provided uncurated.

The immunoSEQ Assay, a bias-controlled multiplex PCR, was used to amplify TCRbeta CDR3 regions from genomic DNA. The study's own analysis went as follows. Within the assay, amplification of reference gene primers was used to estimate how many nucleated cells each sample contained. To quantify the absolute abundance of each unique TCRbeta CDR3 rearrangement, sequence reads were collapsed and filtered. Productive Simpson clonality was computed per sample as the square root of Simpson's diversity index over productive rearrangements. TCRdb holds this immuneACCESS table with in-frame rearrangements only. Some clones are missing; in checked studies, unresolved V genes explain under half, and the rest has no known cause. From that table come the V and J calls and clone size; the DNA was used to work out D and trimming. The sample includes more than 9,500 clones, with roughly 82% observed a single time. Roughly a fifth of the sample is held by the ten biggest clonotypes.

The TCR sequence derives from a human donor in a cohort sampled during active COVID-19. The sample comprised peripheral blood. The rearranged chain carries TRBV4-2 and TRBJ1-1; the D gene is unclear. At the DNA level, the sequence is TGTGCCAGCAGCCAAGATTTGCGAGTGGTGAACACTGAAGCTTTCTTT. It translates as CASSQDLRVVNTEAFF.